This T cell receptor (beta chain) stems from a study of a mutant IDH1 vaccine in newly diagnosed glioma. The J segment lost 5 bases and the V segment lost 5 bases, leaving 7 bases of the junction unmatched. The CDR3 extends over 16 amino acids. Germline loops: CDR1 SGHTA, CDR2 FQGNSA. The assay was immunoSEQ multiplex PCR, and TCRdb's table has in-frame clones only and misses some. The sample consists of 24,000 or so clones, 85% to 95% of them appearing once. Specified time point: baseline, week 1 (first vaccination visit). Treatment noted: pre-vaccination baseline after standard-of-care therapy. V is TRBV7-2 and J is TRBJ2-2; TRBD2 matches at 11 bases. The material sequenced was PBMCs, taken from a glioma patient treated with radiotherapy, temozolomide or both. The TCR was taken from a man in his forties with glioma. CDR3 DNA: TGTGCCAGCAGCCAACTAGCGGGGGCGGGGACCGGGGAGCTGTTTTTT. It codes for CASSQLAGAGTGELFF.